This TCR beta chain emerged from a study of T cells after yellow fever vaccination. TCRdb processed the 5' RACE reads anew with MiXCR; each CDR3 protein has one entry. Among approximately 450,000 distinct CDR3 sequences, around a sixth were seen once, and the ten largest hold about a sixth. The V gene lost 0 bases and the J gene lost 3 bases, with 12 bases spanning the gap. The CDR3 totals 15 residues. Germline assignment: CDR1 SGHRS and CDR2 YFSETQ. The V call is TRBV5-1, the J call TRBJ1-1; no definite D call. The receptor comes from a man aged 18-30 years who received the YFV17D yellow fever vaccine. Source: PBMCs, taken before the yellow fever booster vaccination. The DNA of the CDR3 is TGCGCCAGCAGCTTGGGGGTTGCGGACTACACTGAAGCTTTCTTT. Translation: CASSLGVADYTEAFF. Full variable domain (outside the CDR3, taken from reference TRBV5-1 and TRBJ1-1): KAGVTQTPRYLIKTRGQQVTLSCSPISGHRSVSWYQQTPGQGLQFLFEYFSETQRNKGNFPGRFSGRQFSNSRSEMNVSTLELGDSALYLCASSLGVADYTEAFFGQGTRLTVV.